Below, 15 T cell receptor beta chains from the same sample are listed, as sequenced in a study of T-cell reconstitution after alpha-beta-depleted transplantation in children. Unique molecular identifiers were incorporated during preparation of the TCRbeta library. TCRdb reprocessed the PCR reads via MiXCR and lists one record per CDR3 protein. This sample yields 90,000 to 100,000 distinct CDR3 sequences, of which about a quarter are seen a single time; 20% to 25% belongs to the top ten. The sample in question was PBMCs, obtained before TCRalphabeta/CD19-depleted stem cell transplant. Receptor source: a boy aged 2 to 10 with acute lymphoblastic leukemia, due to receive a stem cell transplant.

This clonotype was counted at least ten times. This chain links TRBV18 with TRBJ2-7, with unresolved D. The CDR3 spans 12 residues. The germline CDR1 and CDR2 sequences are KGHSH and LQKENI. V lost 6 bases, J lost 2 bases, and 8 bases lay in between. The CDR3 DNA reads TGTGCCAGCTCGCCTAATCCCTACGAGCAGTACTTC. Translating gives CASSPNPYEQYF.

This chain joins TRBV21-1 and TRBJ2-1; the table's TRBD1 call for D was not verified on the DNA. TRBV21-1 is a pseudogene locus. The CDR3 loop spans 19 amino acids. The CDR3 here is CASSNQGRDGDSSYNEQFF. DNA for the CDR3: TGTGCCAGCAGCAATCAGGGCAGGGACGGAGATAGCTCCTACAATGAGCAGTTCTTC.

The table lists this clonotype with many counts. The chain links TRBV5-1 to TRBJ2-5, with 11 bases matching TRBD2. Germline V gene lookup returns CDR1 SGHRS and CDR2 YFSETQ. The CDR3 contains 18 residues. With 0 bases clipped from V and 5 bases from J, the junction kept 12 bases outside the gene matches. CDR3 DNA: TGCGCCAGCAGCTTGGCCGTGGGACTAGCGGAGGAAAGGGAGACCCAGTACTTC. Amino acids: CASSLAVGLAEERETQYF.

V and J are TRBV4-3 and TRBJ2-1, with TRBD2 as a possible D gene (6 bases). Germline V gives CDR1 LGHNA, CDR2 YSLEER. The CDR3 has 17 residues. The V end was cut by 1 base, the J end by 6 bases, with 19 bases between. The DNA of the CDR3 is TGCGCCAGCAGCCAAGGACCCGCCCGGGACTTTTCCAATGAGCAGTTCTTC. Translating it yields CASSQGPARDFSNEQFF.

The chain recombines TRBV29-1 with TRBJ1-1; 7 bases agree with TRBD1. Unmatched junction bases numbered 12, after V lost 5 bases and J lost 0 bases. Germline lookup yields CDR1 SQVTM and CDR2 ANQGSEA. The CDR3 runs 16 residues. DNA of the CDR3: TGCAGCGTTCCGAATGACTTGAGGGGGCTGAACACTGAAGCTTTCTTT. Its translation is CSVPNDLRGLNTEAFF.

This clonotype appeared many times. CDR3 sequence reads: CASTPSASGAYNEQFF. The DNA for the CDR3 is TGTGCCAGCACCCCCTCGGCTAGCGGGGCCTACAATGAGCAGTTCTTC. The V call is TRBV12-3 or TRBV12-4, the J call TRBJ2-1, with 9 bases that match TRBD2. The CDR3 has 16 residues. Germline trimming cut 7 bases from V and 2 bases from J; bases unmatched to any gene: 9.

The chain has TRBV28 and TRBJ2-7; perhaps TRBD2 as D (6 bases). The CDR3 sequence is 14 residues long. V was cut by 5 bases and J by 11 bases, with 22 bases left in between. Germline values: CDR1 MDHEN, CDR2 SYDVKM. The CDR3 protein is CASSPTSGLSPEYF. The CDR3 DNA follows: TGTGCCAGCAGTCCCACCTCTGGACTATCCCCAGAGTACTTC. Full variable domain (outside the CDR3, taken from reference TRBV28 and TRBJ2-7): DVKVTQSSRYLVKRTGEKVFLECVQDMDHENMFWYRQDPGLGLRLIYFSYDVKMKEKGDIPEGYSVSREKKERFSLILESASTNQTSMYLCASSPTSGLSPEYFGPGTRLTVT.

This clonotype was seen a handful of times. The chain joins TRBV9 to TRBJ2-1; 7 positions agree with TRBD2. Germline lookup yields CDR1 SGDLS and CDR2 YYNGEE. The CDR3 is 15 residues long. The ends lost 4 bases at V and 8 bases at J; junction bases unmatched: 12. The CDR3, as DNA: TGTGCCAGCAGCCCAACGGGGGGAGGGGCCCATGAGCAGTTCTTC. Translated, it gives CASSPTGGGAHEQFF.

The chain is built from TRBV28 and TRBJ2-3; 9 bases are shared with TRBD2. J gave up 3 bases and V 7 bases, and 5 bases lay outside the gene matches. This CDR3 spans 14 amino acids. CDR1 and CDR2 (germline): MDHEN, SYDVKM. The CDR3 reads CASTVAGVTDTQYF. The CDR3 bases are TGTGCCAGCACCGTAGCGGGAGTGACAGATACGCAGTATTTT.

The table lists this clonotype with a few counts. The genes are TRBV5-1 and TRBJ2-3; D perhaps matches TRBD2 (6 bases). The CDR3 contains 19 residues. The germline V and J ends were trimmed by 0 bases and 0 bases, with 20 bases remaining between them. CDR1 and CDR2 (germline): SGHRS, YFSETQ. In nucleotides, the CDR3 is TGCGCCAGCAGCTTGGTCCCCCCCTCTAGCGTCGCTAGCACAGATACGCAGTATTTT. Encoded protein: CASSLVPPSSVASTDTQYF.

The table lists this clonotype with a few counts. CDR3 region: CSARDTSGIYTGELFF. CDR3 coding DNA: TGCAGTGCTAGAGATACTAGCGGGATATACACCGGGGAGCTGTTTTTT. This rearrangement joins TRBV20-1 to TRBJ2-2, with 10 bases identical to TRBD2. V was clipped by 0 bases and J by 3 bases; unmatched bases: 4. Germline CDR1 reads DFQATT; CDR2 reads SNEGSKA (reference sequence). The CDR3 is 16 residues long.

The chain carries TRBV15 and TRBJ2-5; perhaps TRBD1 as D (5 bases). CDR1 LNHNV and CDR2 YYDKDF come from the germline V gene (reference sequence). The V and J ends lost 5 bases and 1 base respectively, with 11 bases between them. CDR3 length: 14 residues. Written as DNA, the CDR3 is TGTGCCACCAGCGGAACAGGATTCCAAGAGACCCAGTACTTC. It specifies CATSGTGFQETQYF.

The chain employs TRBV12-3 or TRBV12-4 and TRBJ2-5; D unresolved. The V end was cut by 0 bases, the J end by 1 base, with 6 bases between. CDR3 length equals 14 residues. The CDR3 DNA follows: TGTGCCAGCAGTTTAGCCCAGATCCAAGAGACCCAGTACTTC. Translating it yields CASSLAQIQETQYF.

This clonotype showed up many times. The V call is TRBV28, the J call TRBJ1-5; no clear D gene. The CDR3 spans 15 residues. Per germline, CDR1 MDHEN and CDR2 SYDVKM. Trimming removed 7 bases at V and 0 bases at J, with 13 bases between. For the CDR3, the DNA is TGTGCCAGCACCCTTTATGGGTATAGCAATCAGCCCCAGCATTTT. Translated, it gives CASTLYGYSNQPQHF.

DNA of the CDR3: TGCGCCAGCAGCTTGAGCCAGCGGAGGGATACGCAGTATTTT. It translates to CASSLSQRRDTQYF. The chain recombines TRBV5-1 with TRBJ2-3; a weak D match, TRBD2 (5 bases). The ends were cut back, 1 base at V and 6 bases at J, with 12 bases in the middle. The CDR3 runs to 14 residues. Germline V gene lookup returns CDR1 SGHRS and CDR2 YFSETQ.